This is a list of T cell receptor beta chains from one sample in a study of CD8 T cells in Susac syndrome. TCRdb analysed the immunoSEQ multiplex PCR reads with MiXCR anew, one entry per CDR3 protein. The sample yields a few hundred thousand distinct CDR3 sequences, approximately 85% seen once. The specimen was CD8+ T cells from PBMCs. The receptors were sampled from a human donor with multiple sclerosis. CDR3s include the opening cysteine and the closing phenylalanine or tryptophan. Each record gives: V gene, clone size, J gene, D gene, CDR3 protein, CDR3 DNA. A D gene is named only where the DNA matches it firmly. Some rows mark clone size as missing; the rest say once, few, many or name a class of expanded clone.

TRBV6-1	-	TRBJ2-5	TRBD2	CASSEDLAGGGYQETQYF	TGTGCCAGCAGTGAAGACCTAGCGGGAGGCGGGTACCAAGAGACCCAGTACTTC
TRBV11-3	few	TRBJ2-1	-	CASSLVKNEQFF	TGTGCCAGCAGCTTAGTTAAGAATGAGCAGTTCTTC
TRBV12-3/TRBV12-4	-	TRBJ2-2	-	CASSLQSTGELFF	TGTGCCAGCAGTTTGCAAAGCACCGGGGAGCTGTTTTTT
TRBV7-6	-	TRBJ2-3	TRBD2	CASSLAGLAGERGTQYF	TGTGCCAGCAGCTTAGCTGGGCTAGCGGGGGAGAGGGGTACGCAGTATTTT
TRBV29-1	-	TRBJ2-1	-	CSVANNEQFF	TGCAGCGTTGCTAACAATGAGCAGTTCTTC
TRBV27	-	TRBJ2-2	TRBD1	CASSFSGQGTGELFF	TGTGCCAGCAGTTTTTCGGGACAGGGCACCGGGGAGCTGTTTTTT
TRBV28	-	TRBJ2-3	-	CASSAYGSTDTQYF	TGTGCCAGCAGCGCATACGGAAGCACAGATACGCAGTATTTT
TRBV5-1	-	TRBJ2-1	-	CASGMPGVVDEQFF	TGCGCCAGTGGCATGCCGGGAGTGGTGGATGAGCAGTTCTTC
TRBV7-9	-	TRBJ2-1	-	CASSLTVNEQFF	TGTGCCAGCAGCTTGACAGTCAATGAGCAGTTCTTC
TRBV30	-	TRBJ1-4	-	CAWSVRGPNEKLFF	TGTGCCTGGAGTGTACGGGGTCCTAATGAAAAACTGTTTTTT
TRBV11-2	-	TRBJ2-7	-	CASSLGVQYF	TGTGCCAGCAGCTTGGGCGTGCAGTACTTC